One and the same sample provided the 12 T cell receptor beta chains below, sequenced in a study of follicular helper T cells after annual influenza vaccination. This table comes from immunoSEQ multiplex PCR, and its TCRdb copy is limited to in-frame clones, with some not included. The sample lists about 6,800 clones; around nine tenths were seen once. Regarding time point: 2015-2016 season, 7 days after influenza vaccination. The sample here was CXCR5+ CD38- circulating T follicular helper cells from blood, taken 7 days after influenza vaccination. Subset meaning: circulating Tfh, non-naive CD4+CXCR5+PD-1+ (ICOS+CD38+ or ICOS-CD38-). These receptors were taken from an adult who received the influenza vaccine.

V and J are TRBV5-1 and TRBJ2-3; TRBD2 aligns across 9 bases. There are 15 residues in the CDR3. V lost 2 bases to trimming and J lost 2 bases; unmatched junction nucleotides: 3. Germline loops: CDR1 SGHRS, CDR2 YFSETQ. The chain's CDR3 is CASSFAGGTTDTQYF. The CDR3 region has the DNA TGCGCCAGCAGCTTCGCGGGAGGGACCACAGATACGCAGTATTTT.

The chain has TRBV28 and TRBJ2-5; D is uncertain. The CDR3 length is 14 residues. Trimming shortened V by 6 bases and J by 5 bases, and 16 bases separated the two germline ends. CDR1 and CDR2 (germline): MDHEN, SYDVKM. CDR3 loop: CASSPGLAVETQYF. CDR3 nucleotide sequence: TGTGCCAGCAGCCCCGGCTTGGCCGTGGAGACCCAGTACTTC.

This rearrangement joins TRBV29-1 to TRBJ1-3; D unclear. Trimming stripped 3 bases from V and 0 bases from J, with 9 bases between. The CDR3 length is 14 residues. From germline, CDR1 is SQVTM and CDR2 ANQGSEA. The CDR3 reads CSVEVGSSGNTIYF. CDR3 nucleotides: TGCAGCGTTGAGGTTGGGAGCTCTGGAAACACCATATATTTT.

The chain employs TRBV6-1 and TRBJ2-1; 10 bases are a match to TRBD1. Germline values: CDR1 MNHNS, CDR2 SASEGT. This CDR3 has 19 amino acids. V dropped 2 bases and J dropped 6; count of bases not matched to a gene: 16. CDR3 loop: CASSEFTGTGVAARNEQFF. The DNA of the CDR3 is TGTGCCAGCAGTGAATTCACCGGGACAGGGGTGGCAGCGCGCAATGAGCAGTTCTTC.

J is TRBJ2-7 and V is TRBV19; 9 positions agree with TRBD2. Germline CDR1 is LNHDA and CDR2 is SQIVND (reference sequence). J lost 3 bases, V lost 4 bases, and 10 bases had no gene match. The CDR3 contains 16 residues. CDR3 protein: CASSTTLAGSLYEQYF. CDR3 sequence (DNA): TGTGCCAGTAGTACCACACTAGCGGGCTCTCTCTACGAGCAGTACTTC.

The chain has TRBV28 and TRBJ2-1; D assignment may be TRBD1 or TRBD2 (6 bases each). The CDR3 loop spans 12 amino acids. CDR1 is MDHEN, CDR2 SYDVKM, per germline. Deletions cut 6 bases from V and 8 bases from J, with 11 bases between. This chain's CDR3 is CASRPGGDEQFF. Written as DNA, the CDR3 is TGTGCCAGCAGACCCGGGGGCGATGAGCAGTTCTTC.

This chain links TRBV11-2 with TRBJ2-1, with D tentatively TRBD1 (6 bases). Deletions cut 4 bases from V and 6 bases from J, with 13 bases between. This CDR3 region has 14 residues. CDR1 and CDR2 from the germline V gene are SGHAT and FQNNGV. CDR3 nucleotides: TGTGCCAGCAGCTCTAACCACAGGGCCAATGAGCAGTTCTTC. Its translation is CASSSNHRANEQFF.

This rearrangement joins TRBV30 to TRBJ1-3, with D possibly TRBD1 on 5 matching bases. The germline V and J ends were trimmed by 4 bases and 7 bases, with 11 bases remaining between them. The CDR3 extends over 12 amino acids. Germline V gives CDR1 GTSNPN, CDR2 SVGIG (reference sequence). The CDR3 reads CAWTYWGNTIYF. In DNA form, the CDR3 reads TGTGCCTGGACTTATTGGGGGAACACCATATATTTT.

The rearrangement uses TRBV7-7 and TRBJ2-5; 12 bases are shared with TRBD1. V dropped 4 bases and J dropped 4; count of bases not matched to a gene: 10. CDR3 length equals 17 residues. In germline, CDR1 is SSHAT, CDR2 FNYEAQ (reference sequence). CDR3 amino acids: CASSSGTGGAGGETQYF. The CDR3 bases are TGTGCCAGCAGCTCCGGGACAGGGGGCGCAGGCGGAGAGACCCAGTACTTC.

The genes are TRBV7-2 and TRBJ2-3, with 10 bases that match TRBD2. V lost 3 bases to trimming and J lost 6 bases; unmatched junction nucleotides: 6. Looked up from germline, CDR1 is SGHTA and CDR2 is FQGNSA. The CDR3 is 15 amino acids. The CDR3 DNA follows: TGTGCCAGCAGCTTTGCTAGCGGGAGACCCGATACGCAGTATTTT. It codes for CASSFASGRPDTQYF. Looking up the rest from reference TRBV7-2 and TRBJ2-3 gives the full variable domain: GAGVSQSPSNKVTEKGKDVELRCDPISGHTALYWYRQSLGQGLEFLIYFQGNSAPDKSGLPSDRFSAERTGGSVSTLTIQRTQQEDSAVYLCASSFASGRPDTQYFGPGTRLTVL.

The CDR3 DNA sequence: TGTGCCAGCACCGAATCGGGACAGGGGAGGTACGAGCAGTACTTC. This codes for CASTESGQGRYEQYF. J is TRBJ2-7 and V is TRBV6-5; 10 bases agree with TRBD1. Germline V gene lookup returns CDR1 MNHEY and CDR2 SVGAGI. CDR3 length: 15 residues. Losses at the gene ends were 7 bases for V and 4 bases for J; bases not matched to a gene: 10.

In its sample, this clone was seen once. The gene calls are TRBV11-2 and TRBJ2-3; no clear D. Trimming pared 1 base from V and 4 bases from J, leaving 9 bases between. The germline V gene has CDR1 SGHAT and CDR2 FQNNGV. The CDR3 totals 14 residues. CDR3 loop: CASSLGVRADTQYF. In nucleotides, the CDR3 is TGTGCCAGCAGCTTAGGAGTCCGGGCAGATACGCAGTATTTT.